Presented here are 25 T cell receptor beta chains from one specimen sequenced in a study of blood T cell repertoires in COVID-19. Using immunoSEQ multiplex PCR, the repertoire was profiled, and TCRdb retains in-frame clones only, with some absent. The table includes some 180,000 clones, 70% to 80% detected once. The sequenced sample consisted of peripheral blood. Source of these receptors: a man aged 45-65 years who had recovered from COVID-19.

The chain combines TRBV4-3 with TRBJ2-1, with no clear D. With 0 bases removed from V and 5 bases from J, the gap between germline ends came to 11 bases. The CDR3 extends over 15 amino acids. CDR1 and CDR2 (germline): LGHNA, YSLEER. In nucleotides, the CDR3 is TGCGCCAGCAGCCAAGATCGCCAAAGAGACAATGAGCAGTTCTTC. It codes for CASSQDRQRDNEQFF.

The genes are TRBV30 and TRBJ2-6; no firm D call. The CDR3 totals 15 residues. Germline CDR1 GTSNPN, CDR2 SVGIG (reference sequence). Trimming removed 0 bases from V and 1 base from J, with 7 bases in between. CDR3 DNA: TGTGCCTGGAGTGTACGGGTATCTGGGGCCAACGTCCTGACTTTC. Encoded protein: CAWSVRVSGANVLTF. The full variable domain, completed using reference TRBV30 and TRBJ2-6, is SQTIHQWPATLVQPVGSPLSLECTVEGTSNPNLYWYRQAAGRGLQLLFYSVGIGQISSEVPQNLSASRPQDRQFILSSKKLLLSDSGFYLCAWSVRVSGANVLTFGAGSRLTVL.

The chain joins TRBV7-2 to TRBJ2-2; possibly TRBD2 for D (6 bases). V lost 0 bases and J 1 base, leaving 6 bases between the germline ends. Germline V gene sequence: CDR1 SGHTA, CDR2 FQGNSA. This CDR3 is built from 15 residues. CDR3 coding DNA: TGTGCCAGCAGCTTAGCTAGCGGGAACACCGGGGAGCTGTTTTTT. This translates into CASSLASGNTGELFF.

The CDR3 nucleotides are TGCAGTGCTAGTCGGACAGGGCCGTTTGGCGAGCAGTACTTC. This translates into CSASRTGPFGEQYF. The J gene is TRBJ2-7, the V gene TRBV20-1; 8 bases match TRBD1. V trimming: 3 bases; J trimming: 6 bases; junction bases outside the gene matches: 10. Per the germline V gene, CDR1 is DFQATT and CDR2 is SNEGSKA (reference sequence). The length of the CDR3 is 14 residues.

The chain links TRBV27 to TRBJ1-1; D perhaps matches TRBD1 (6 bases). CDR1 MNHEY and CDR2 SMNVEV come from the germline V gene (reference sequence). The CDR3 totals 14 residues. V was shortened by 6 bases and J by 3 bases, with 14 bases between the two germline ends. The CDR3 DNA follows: TGTGCCAGCAGAGAGGGACATCGGGACACTGAAGCTTTCTTT. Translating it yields CASREGHRDTEAFF.

This chain's CDR3 is CASSPALTVHQFF. The CDR3 DNA reads TGTGCCAGCAGCCCGGCGTTAACAGTCCATCAGTTCTTC. The chain is built from TRBV12-3 or TRBV12-4 and TRBJ2-1; D is unclear. The CDR3 consists of 13 residues. Trimming removed 6 bases at V and 13 bases at J, with 19 bases between.

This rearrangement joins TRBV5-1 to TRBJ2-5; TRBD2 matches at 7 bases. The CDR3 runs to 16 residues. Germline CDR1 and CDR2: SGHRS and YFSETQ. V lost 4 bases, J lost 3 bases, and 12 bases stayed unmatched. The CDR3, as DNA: TGCGCCAGCAGCCCCTCTGTAGCGGGTAAAAAAGAGACCCAGTACTTC. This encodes CASSPSVAGKKETQYF.

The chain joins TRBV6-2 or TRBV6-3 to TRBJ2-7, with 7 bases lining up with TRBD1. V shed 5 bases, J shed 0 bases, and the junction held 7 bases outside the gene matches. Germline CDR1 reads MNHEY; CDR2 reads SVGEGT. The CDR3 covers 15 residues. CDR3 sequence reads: CASSRQGPSSYEQYF. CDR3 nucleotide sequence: TGTGCCAGCAGTCGACAGGGTCCTAGCTCCTACGAGCAGTACTTC.

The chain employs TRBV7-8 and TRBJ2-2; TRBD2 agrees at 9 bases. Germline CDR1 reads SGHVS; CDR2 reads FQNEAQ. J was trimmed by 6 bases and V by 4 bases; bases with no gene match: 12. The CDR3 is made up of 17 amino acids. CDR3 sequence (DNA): TGTGCCAGCAGCTCCCCTAGCGGGGTTCCGGTCTCCGGGGAGCTGTTTTTT. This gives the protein CASSSPSGVPVSGELFF. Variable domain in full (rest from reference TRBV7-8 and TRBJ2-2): GAGVSQSPRYKVAKRGQDVALRCDPISGHVSLFWYQQALGQGPEFLTYFQNEAQLDKSGLPSDRFFAERPEGSVSTLKIQRTQQEDSAVYLCASSSPSGVPVSGELFFGEGSRLTVL.

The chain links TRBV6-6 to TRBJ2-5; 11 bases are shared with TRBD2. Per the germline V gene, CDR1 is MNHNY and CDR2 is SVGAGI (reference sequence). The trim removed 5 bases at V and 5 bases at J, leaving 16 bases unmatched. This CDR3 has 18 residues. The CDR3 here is CASSRSRPLAGVRETQYF. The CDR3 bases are TGTGCCAGCAGTCGTAGCAGACCACTAGCGGGAGTCCGGGAGACCCAGTACTTC.

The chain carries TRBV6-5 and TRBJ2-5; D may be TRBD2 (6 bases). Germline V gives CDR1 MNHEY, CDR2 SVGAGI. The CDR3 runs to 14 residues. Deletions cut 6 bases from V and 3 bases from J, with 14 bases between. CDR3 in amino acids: CASRWDFHKETQYF. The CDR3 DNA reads TGTGCCAGCAGGTGGGACTTCCATAAAGAGACCCAGTACTTC.

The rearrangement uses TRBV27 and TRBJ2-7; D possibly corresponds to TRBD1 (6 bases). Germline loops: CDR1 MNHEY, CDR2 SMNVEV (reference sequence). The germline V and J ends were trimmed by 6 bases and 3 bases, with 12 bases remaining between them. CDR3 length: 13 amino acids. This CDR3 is CASRRTAHYEQYF. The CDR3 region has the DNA TGTGCCAGCAGACGGACAGCCCACTACGAGCAGTACTTC.

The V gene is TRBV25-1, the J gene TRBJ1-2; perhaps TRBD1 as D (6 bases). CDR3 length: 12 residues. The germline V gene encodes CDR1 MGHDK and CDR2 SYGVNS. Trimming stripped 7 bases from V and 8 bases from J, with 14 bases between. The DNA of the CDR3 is TGTGCCAGCAAGCCCCCGGGGGGCGGCTACACCTTC. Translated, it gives CASKPPGGGYTF.

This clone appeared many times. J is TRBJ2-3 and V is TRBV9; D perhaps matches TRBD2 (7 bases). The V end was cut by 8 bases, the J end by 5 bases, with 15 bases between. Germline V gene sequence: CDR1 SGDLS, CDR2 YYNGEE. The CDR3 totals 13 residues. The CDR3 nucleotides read TGTGCCAGTACAGAGAGGGGGGGAGATACGCAGTATTTT. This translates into CASTERGGDTQYF. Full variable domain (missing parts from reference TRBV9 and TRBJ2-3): DSGVTQTPKHLITATGQRVTLRCSPRSGDLSVYWYQQSLDQGLQFLIQYYNGEERAKGNILERFSAQQFPDLHSELNLSSLELGDSALYFCASTERGGDTQYFGPGTRLTVL.

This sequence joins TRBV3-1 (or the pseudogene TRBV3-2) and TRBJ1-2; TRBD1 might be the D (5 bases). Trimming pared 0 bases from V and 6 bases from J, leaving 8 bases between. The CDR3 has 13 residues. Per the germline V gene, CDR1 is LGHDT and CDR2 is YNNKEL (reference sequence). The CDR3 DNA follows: TGTGCCAGCAGCCAAGATTTGGGGCATGGCTACACCTTC. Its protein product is CASSQDLGHGYTF.

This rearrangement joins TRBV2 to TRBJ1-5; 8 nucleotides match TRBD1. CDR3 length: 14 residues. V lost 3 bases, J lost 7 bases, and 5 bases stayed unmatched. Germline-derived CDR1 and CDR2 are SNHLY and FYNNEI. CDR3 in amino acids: CASSEGAGGQPQHF. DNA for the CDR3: TGTGCCAGCAGTGAGGGGGCAGGGGGCCAGCCCCAGCATTTT.

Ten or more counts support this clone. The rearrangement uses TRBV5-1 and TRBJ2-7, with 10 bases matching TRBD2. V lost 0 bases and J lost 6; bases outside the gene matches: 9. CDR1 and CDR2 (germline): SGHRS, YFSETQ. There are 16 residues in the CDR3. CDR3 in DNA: TGCGCCAGCAGCTTGGGGTCCCTAGCGGGAGTGAGCGAGCAGTACTTC. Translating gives CASSLGSLAGVSEQYF.

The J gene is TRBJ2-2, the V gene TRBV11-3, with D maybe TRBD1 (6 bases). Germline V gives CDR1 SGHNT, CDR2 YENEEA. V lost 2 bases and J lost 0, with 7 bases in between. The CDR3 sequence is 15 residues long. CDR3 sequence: CASSLRTANTGELFF. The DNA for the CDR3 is TGTGCCAGCAGCTTACGGACAGCGAACACCGGGGAGCTGTTTTTT. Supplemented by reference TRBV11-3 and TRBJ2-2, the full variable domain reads EAGVVQSPRYKIIEKKQPVAFWCNPISGHNTLYWYLQNLGQGPELLIRYENEEAVDDSQLPKDRFSAERLKGVDSTLKIQPAELGDSAVYLCASSLRTANTGELFFGEGSRLTVL.

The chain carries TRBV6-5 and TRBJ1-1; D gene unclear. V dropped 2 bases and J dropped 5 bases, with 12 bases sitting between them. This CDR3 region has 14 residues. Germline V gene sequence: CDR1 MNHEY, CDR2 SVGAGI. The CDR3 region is CASSYLGSRTEAFF. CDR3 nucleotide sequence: TGTGCCAGCAGTTACCTGGGGAGCAGAACTGAAGCTTTCTTT.

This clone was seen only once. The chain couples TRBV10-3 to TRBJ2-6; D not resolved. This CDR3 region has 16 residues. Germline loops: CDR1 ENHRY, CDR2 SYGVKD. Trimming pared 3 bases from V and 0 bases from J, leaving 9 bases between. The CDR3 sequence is CAISDPGISGANVLTF. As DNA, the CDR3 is TGTGCCATCAGTGATCCCGGTATCTCTGGGGCCAACGTCCTGACTTTC.

This CDR3 is CASSLAGTGIGYTF. As DNA, the CDR3 is TGTGCCAGCAGTTTAGCCGGGACAGGTATCGGCTACACCTTC. The J gene is TRBJ1-2, the V gene TRBV28; 8 bases map to TRBD1. Germline CDR1 reads MDHEN; CDR2 reads SYDVKM. The ends lost 2 bases at V and 8 bases at J; junction bases unmatched: 7. CDR3 size: 14 residues.

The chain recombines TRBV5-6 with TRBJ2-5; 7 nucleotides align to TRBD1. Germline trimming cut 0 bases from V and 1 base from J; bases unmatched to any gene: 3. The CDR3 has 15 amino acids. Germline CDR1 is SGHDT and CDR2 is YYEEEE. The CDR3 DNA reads TGTGCCAGCAGCTTGGGGACAGGCAGCCAAGAGACCCAGTACTTC. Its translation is CASSLGTGSQETQYF.

CDR3 nucleotides: TGTGCCAGCTCACCACGGAAGGGGGTCGGGGAAAAACTGTTTTTT. Its translation: CASSPRKGVGEKLFF. The rearrangement links TRBV18 to TRBJ1-4, with D tentatively TRBD1 (6 bases). CDR1 and CDR2 (germline): KGHSH, LQKENI. The CDR3 runs to 15 residues. The V end was cut by 1 base, the J end by 8 bases, with 14 bases between.

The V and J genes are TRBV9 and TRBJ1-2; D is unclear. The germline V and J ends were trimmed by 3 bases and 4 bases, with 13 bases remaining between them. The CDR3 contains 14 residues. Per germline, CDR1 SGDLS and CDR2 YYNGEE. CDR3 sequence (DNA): TGTGCCAGCAGCGCCCGGCAGGTTGGCTATGGCTACACCTTC. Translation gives CASSARQVGYGYTF. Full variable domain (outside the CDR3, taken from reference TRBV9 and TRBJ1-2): DSGVTQTPKHLITATGQRVTLRCSPRSGDLSVYWYQQSLDQGLQFLIQYYNGEERAKGNILERFSAQQFPDLHSELNLSSLELGDSALYFCASSARQVGYGYTFGSGTRLTVV.

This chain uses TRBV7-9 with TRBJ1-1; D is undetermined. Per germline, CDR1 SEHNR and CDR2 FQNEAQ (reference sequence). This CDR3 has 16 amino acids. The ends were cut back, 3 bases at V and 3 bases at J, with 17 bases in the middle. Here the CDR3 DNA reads TGTGCCAGCAGCTTGATCGATGGCAGGAAATACACTGAAGCTTTCTTT. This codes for CASSLIDGRKYTEAFF.